The 26 T cell receptor beta chains given below trace back to one sample, sequenced in a study of cytomegalovirus exposure and HLA in healthy donors. PCR involved 60 Vbeta and 13 Jbeta primers. Data came from immunoSEQ multiplex PCR; TCRdb stores just in-frame clones and leaves some out. This repertoire shows tens of thousands of clones, about four fifths found once; its top ten account for 1.5% to 2%. The sequenced sample consisted of PBMCs. These TCRs come from a woman aged 25 to 39 in good health and CMV-seronegative.

The rearrangement joins TRBV28 to TRBJ2-1; 8 bases align to TRBD1. Looked up from germline, CDR1 is MDHEN and CDR2 is SYDVKM. The CDR3 is 17 residues long. J lost 0 bases, V lost 0 bases, and 4 bases had no gene match. CDR3 DNA sequence: TGTGCCAGCAGTTTATGGGGACAGGAGAGCTCCTACAATGAGCAGTTCTTC. Translation: CASSLWGQESSYNEQFF.

The chain is built from TRBV15 and TRBJ2-2; no clear D. Germline V lookup: CDR1 LNHNV, CDR2 YYDKDF (reference sequence). The V end was cut by 4 bases, the J end by 5 bases, with 8 bases between. The CDR3 is 13 amino acids. CDR3 sequence (DNA): TGTGCCACCAGCAAGGCGGCGACCGGGGAGCTGTTTTTT. Translated, it gives CATSKAATGELFF.

The CDR3 here is CASSPRTGGTEAFF. The DNA for the CDR3 is TGTGCCAGCTCACCACGGACAGGGGGAACTGAAGCTTTCTTT. V and J are TRBV18 and TRBJ1-1; 10 bases map to TRBD1. The CDR3 has 14 amino acids. J was trimmed by 5 bases and V by 1 base; bases with no gene match: 1. Germline-derived CDR1 and CDR2 are KGHSH and LQKENI.

The chain combines TRBV6-5 with TRBJ2-7, with a tentative D call TRBD1 (6 bases). V was trimmed by 4 bases and J by 5 bases, leaving 18 bases between them. Germline V CDR1 and CDR2: MNHEY, SVGAGI. There are 15 residues in the CDR3. Here the CDR3 DNA reads TGTGCCAGCAGTTCCTCCAAGGGGGTAGAGCACGAGCAGTACTTC. Amino acids: CASSSSKGVEHEQYF.

This clone was found a few times. This chain connects TRBV4-1 to TRBJ2-4; possible D gene TRBD1, 5 bases. V was pared by 0 bases and J by 0 bases, with 15 bases between. CDR3 length: 18 residues. CDR1 is MGHRA and CDR2 is YSYEKL in the germline V gene. CDR3 sequence reads: CASSQDWGQALAKNIQYF. CDR3 nucleotide sequence: TGCGCCAGCAGCCAAGATTGGGGCCAGGCCCTAGCCAAAAACATTCAGTACTTC.

The V gene is TRBV28, the J gene TRBJ2-1; D perhaps matches TRBD2 (6 bases). Trimming cost V 2 bases and J 5 bases, with 13 bases left between them. The CDR3 length is 15 residues. CDR1 MDHEN and CDR2 SYDVKM come from the germline V gene. The CDR3 nucleotides are TGTGCCAGCAGTTTACTACAACTAGCCAACAATGAGCAGTTCTTC. Translated: CASSLLQLANNEQFF.

In this sample, this clone turned up once. An end of the junction does not agree with germline; a read error may underlie this. The V and J genes are TRBV7-7 and TRBJ2-5; the match to TRBD1 covers 7 bases. The CDR3 extends over 15 amino acids. The germline CDR1 and CDR2 sequences are SSHAT and FNYEAQ (reference sequence). In DNA form, the CDR3 reads TGTGCTAGCAGCTTTGGACAGGCGCTGATAGAGACCCAGTACTTC. This translates into CASSFGQALIETQYF.

The genes are TRBV7-3 and TRBJ2-3; tentatively, D is TRBD2 (6 bases). Trimming removed 0 bases at V and 2 bases at J, with 18 bases between. This CDR3 is 18 amino acids long. Germline lookup yields CDR1 SGHTA and CDR2 FQGTGA. CDR3 sequence (DNA): TGTGCCAGCAGCTTAACCGCCCCCTCTAGCGAACTCACAGATACGCAGTATTTT. Protein product: CASSLTAPSSELTDTQYF. Based on the CDR3 plus reference TRBV7-3 and TRBJ2-3, the full variable domain is GAGVSQTPSNKVTEKGKYVELRCDPISGHTALYWYRQSLGQGPEFLIYFQGTGAADDSGLPNDRFFAVRPEGSVSTLKIQRTERGDSAVYLCASSLTAPSSELTDTQYFGPGTRLTVL.

The V gene is TRBV7-9, the J gene TRBJ2-2; tentative D call: TRBD2 (5 bases). The V and J ends lost 7 bases and 4 bases respectively, with 19 bases between them. CDR1 is SEHNR, CDR2 FQNEAQ, per germline (reference sequence). This CDR3 is built from 16 residues. The CDR3 reads CASTGDISDGTGELFF. Here the CDR3 DNA reads TGTGCCAGCACCGGGGATATTAGCGACGGCACCGGGGAGCTGTTTTTT.

This clone is a singleton in its sample. This sequence joins TRBV19 and TRBJ2-2, with D maybe TRBD1 (6 bases). Trimming removed 3 bases at V and 5 bases at J, with 10 bases between. Looked up from germline, CDR1 is LNHDA and CDR2 is SQIVND (reference sequence). The CDR3 is 14 amino acids. For the CDR3, the DNA is TGTGCCAGTAGTATGGAACAGGGTACCGGGGAGCTGTTTTTT. It translates to CASSMEQGTGELFF.

The chain combines TRBV19 with TRBJ1-5; D is possibly TRBD1 (6 bases). Trimming stripped 4 bases from V and 1 base from J, with 14 bases between. Germline loops: CDR1 LNHDA, CDR2 SQIVND (reference sequence). This CDR3 comprises 16 residues. CDR3 region: CASSTRGAGSNQPQHF. The CDR3 DNA is TGTGCCAGTAGTACCCGGGGGGCGGGCAGCAATCAGCCCCAGCATTTT.

V gene TRBV7-2 combines with J gene TRBJ2-2; D call uncertain. The CDR3 consists of 15 residues. In germline, CDR1 is SGHTA, CDR2 FQGNSA. V lost 1 base and J 0 bases, leaving 6 bases between the germline ends. The chain's CDR3 is CASSLDYSNTGELFF. CDR3 nucleotide sequence: TGTGCCAGCAGCTTAGACTACTCGAACACCGGGGAGCTGTTTTTT.

This chain joins TRBV15 and TRBJ1-4, with TRBD1 as a possible D gene (6 bases). Germline CDR1 and CDR2: LNHNV and YYDKDF (reference sequence). V lost 8 bases and J 0 bases, leaving 13 bases between the germline ends. CDR3 size: 15 residues. The CDR3: CATEKDSATNEKLFF. As DNA, the CDR3 is TGTGCCACCGAGAAGGACAGTGCAACTAATGAAAAACTGTTTTTT.

The chain joins TRBV6-1 to TRBJ2-3; 9 positions agree with TRBD1. The germline gives CDR1 MNHNS, CDR2 SASEGT. This CDR3 comprises 16 residues. V shed 0 bases, J shed 9 bases, and the junction held 10 bases outside the gene matches. The CDR3 region is CASSEAGQGPQITQYF. The CDR3 DNA reads TGTGCCAGCAGTGAAGCGGGACAGGGCCCACAGATAACGCAGTATTTT.

The rearrangement joins TRBV6-5 to TRBJ2-5; tentative D call: TRBD2 (6 bases). The length of the CDR3 is 15 residues. The germline V and J ends were trimmed by 5 bases and 5 bases, with 18 bases remaining between them. CDR1 is MNHEY and CDR2 is SVGAGI in the germline V gene. CDR3 nucleotides: TGTGCCAGCAGTCGTAGCGGTCCGACTCCGGAGACCCAGTACTTC. Amino acids: CASSRSGPTPETQYF.

The gene calls are TRBV4-1 and TRBJ2-7, with 9 bases fitting TRBD1. The V gene's germline CDR1 is MGHRA and CDR2 YSYEKL. The CDR3 spans 17 residues. With 4 bases clipped from V and 3 bases from J, the junction kept 13 bases outside the gene matches. The CDR3 DNA follows: TGCGCCAGCAGCCGCACAAGGGGGGGGGACAGGGACTACGAGCAGTACTTC. It specifies CASSRTRGGDRDYEQYF.

The chain carries TRBV27 and TRBJ2-1; 11 nucleotides line up with TRBD2. Germline CDR1 and CDR2: MNHEY and SMNVEV (reference sequence). This CDR3 region has 15 residues. V shed 3 bases and J 6 bases; nucleotides not matched to a gene: 4. The CDR3 coding sequence is TGTGCCAGCAGTTTTAGCGGGAGGGGGGGCAATGAGCAGTTCTTC. It is translated as CASSFSGRGGNEQFF.

This clone came up once. This chain connects TRBV7-9 to TRBJ1-2; D remains ambiguous. CDR3 length equals 13 residues. The V end lost 0 bases, the J end lost 6 bases, and 8 bases lay between the germline ends. In germline, CDR1 is SEHNR, CDR2 FQNEAQ (reference sequence). CDR3 bases: TGTGCCAGCAGCTTAGCCCGGAGAAATGGCTACACCTTC. Translated: CASSLARRNGYTF. The whole variable domain, filled in from reference TRBV7-9 and TRBJ1-2, reads DTGVSQNPRHKITKRGQNVTFRCDPISEHNRLYWYRQTLGQGPEFLTYFQNEAQLEKSRLLSDRFSAERPKGSFSTLEIQRTEQGDSAMYLCASSLARRNGYTFGSGTRLTVV.

The rearrangement uses TRBV5-1 and TRBJ2-7, with 8 bases identical to TRBD2. Losses at the gene ends were 1 base for V and 4 bases for J; bases not matched to a gene: 4. CDR1 is SGHRS and CDR2 is YFSETQ in the germline V gene. The CDR3 sequence is 14 residues long. The CDR3 coding sequence is TGCGCCAGCAGCTTGATGGCTAGCGGGTACGAGCAGTACTTC. Protein: CASSLMASGYEQYF.

Only a few counts were recorded for this clone. CDR3 sequence: CASSLDPTSGSYEQYF. The CDR3 DNA sequence: TGTGCCAGCAGCTTGGACCCGACTAGCGGGAGTTACGAGCAGTACTTC. The chain has TRBV5-4 and TRBJ2-7; TRBD2 matches 12 bases. The germline gives CDR1 SGHNT, CDR2 YYREEE (reference sequence). With V trimmed by 0 bases and J by 4 bases, 5 bases remained unmatched. This CDR3 contains 16 residues.

The chain is built from TRBV18 and TRBJ1-5, with no clear D. V gave up 3 bases and J gave up 4 bases, with 4 bases separating them. The CDR3 loop spans 12 amino acids. Germline CDR1 and CDR2: KGHSH and LQKENI. CDR3 nucleotide sequence: TGTGCCAGCTCACCTTCGAATCAGCCCCAGCATTTT. Amino acid sequence: CASSPSNQPQHF.

The gene calls are TRBV27 and TRBJ2-2; 7 bases are shared with TRBD1. Germline CDR1 reads MNHEY; CDR2 reads SMNVEV (reference sequence). V was pared by 3 bases and J by 0 bases, with 1 base of the junction left unmatched. This CDR3 is built from 15 residues. The CDR3 coding sequence is TGTGCCAGCAGTTTTCAGGGGGCGAACACCGGGGAGCTGTTTTTT. Amino acids: CASSFQGANTGELFF.

The chain employs TRBV28 and TRBJ1-5, with 10 bases lining up with TRBD1. The CDR3 contains 17 residues. The J segment lost 3 bases and the V segment lost 7 bases, leaving 12 bases of the junction unmatched. The V gene's germline CDR1 is MDHEN and CDR2 SYDVKM. The CDR3 DNA is TGTGCCAGCACCATCCCCGGGACAGGGGCCCTCAATCAGCCCCAGCATTTT. As protein: CASTIPGTGALNQPQHF.

CDR3 sequence (DNA): TGCGCCAGCAGCTTGGAGGCTAGCGGGAGGCCACGCACAGATACGCAGTATTTT. This translates into CASSLEASGRPRTDTQYF. The genes are TRBV5-1 and TRBJ2-3, with 11 positions matching TRBD2. CDR1 is SGHRS, CDR2 YFSETQ, per germline. There are 18 residues in the CDR3. Germline trimming cut 0 bases from V and 1 base from J; bases unmatched to any gene: 7.

CDR3 residues: CASSLIGYGYTF. DNA of the CDR3: TGTGCCAGCAGCTTAATCGGCTATGGCTACACCTTC. The V call is TRBV7-3, the J call TRBJ1-2; D remains unclear. V lost 1 base and J lost 4, with 4 bases in between. CDR1 is SGHTA and CDR2 is FQGTGA in the germline V gene. This CDR3 contains 12 residues.

The chain uses TRBV28 and TRBJ1-4; 8 bases are shared with TRBD1. The CDR3 sequence is 15 residues long. V trimming: 5 bases; J trimming: 4 bases; junction bases outside the gene matches: 6. Germline CDR1 MDHEN, CDR2 SYDVKM. CDR3 bases: TGTGCCAGCAGTCCGACAGGGGTTCGTAATGAAAAACTGTTTTTT. This encodes CASSPTGVRNEKLFF.